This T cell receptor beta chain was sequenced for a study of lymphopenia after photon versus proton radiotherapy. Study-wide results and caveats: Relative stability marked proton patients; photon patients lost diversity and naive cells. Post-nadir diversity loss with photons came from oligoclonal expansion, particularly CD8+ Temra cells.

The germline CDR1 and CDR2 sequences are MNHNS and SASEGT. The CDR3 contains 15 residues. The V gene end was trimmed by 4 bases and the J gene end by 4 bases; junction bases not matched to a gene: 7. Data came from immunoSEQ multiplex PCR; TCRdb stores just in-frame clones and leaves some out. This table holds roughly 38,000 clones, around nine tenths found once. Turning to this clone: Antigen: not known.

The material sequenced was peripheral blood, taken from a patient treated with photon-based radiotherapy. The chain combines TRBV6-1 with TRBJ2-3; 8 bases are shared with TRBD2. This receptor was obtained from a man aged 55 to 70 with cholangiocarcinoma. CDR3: CASSGPRTSSDTQYF. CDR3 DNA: TGTGCCAGCAGTGGACCTAGGACTAGCTCAGATACGCAGTATTTT.